This T cell receptor beta chain was retrieved from a study of tumor-infiltrating lymphocytes in primary liver carcinoma. Study-wide context: Surgery removed the patients' primary liver carcinoma.

About this clonotype itself: Antigen: not known.

From roughly 470 ng total RNA, TCR beta cDNA was generated with a primer in the constant region. Library construction for TCR beta comprised three nested multiplex PCR rounds performed with slightly modified ARM-PCR. Running 10 cycles apiece, the first two PCR rounds relied on TRBV1-TRBV30 forward primers together with a C-beta reverse primer. Using its own MiXCR run on the multiplex PCR reads, TCRdb lists one record per CDR3 protein. This table has around 170,000 distinct CDR3 sequences, about 60% appearing once. This CDR3 is built from 14 residues. Germline CDR1 reads SEHNR; CDR2 reads FQNEAQ (reference sequence). V was pared by 1 base and J by 4 bases, with 3 bases of the junction left unmatched. Study results and caveats: Tumor tissue displayed a significantly greater top-250-clone fraction than blood (p = 0.039).

Unsorted whole blood yielded blood RNA, and germline DNA was extracted as well. This sequence was found in a man aged 40-55 years with primary liver carcinoma and hepatitis B virus infection. This chain connects TRBV7-9 to TRBJ2-7, with 8 bases that match TRBD2. The sample consisted of peripheral blood. The CDR3 here is CASSLEGLVYEQYF. The CDR3 DNA reads as TGTGCCAGCAGCTTAGAGGGACTAGTTTACGAGCAGTACTTC.